This TCR beta chain was identified during a study of blood T cells in healthy people across ages. Study-level findings and limits: Without sorted subsets, naive and antigen-experienced compartments could not be conclusively compared. With age, beta diversity per million T cells declined roughly linearly, significantly by 30 to 50. In long-lived donors, naive CD4+ cell counts and diversity exceeded those of aged donors. Naive T cell percentage and TCR beta diversity correlated strongly.

Germline V gene data show CDR1 as LGHDT and CDR2 as YNNKEL (reference sequence). CDR3 length equals 15 residues. As to this clonotype: Its antigen is unidentified. A junction end diverges from the germline sequence, so it may reflect a read error.

Combining a sample-barcoded 5' primer with a J-beta primer mix, a second PCR ran for roughly 6 to 12 cycles. Via MiXCR, TCRdb re-called the 5' RACE reads, giving one row per CDR3 protein. Here the sample spans about 1.6 million distinct CDR3 sequences, almost 35% being singletons. This receptor was obtained from a woman in her 30s in good health. Sequences were obtained from blood. The V call is TRBV3-1, the J call TRBJ1-6, with 7 positions matching TRBD1. This CDR3 reads CASSQLDRVRSPLQF. For the CDR3, the DNA is TGTGCCAGCAGCCAGCTAGACAGGGTCCGATCACCCCTCCAATTT.